This passage covers 29 T cell receptor beta chains from one sample sequenced in a study of cytomegalovirus exposure and HLA in healthy donors. Primers for the PCR totalled 60 Vbeta and 13 Jbeta. Profiled with immunoSEQ multiplex PCR; TCRdb holds only in-frame clones, not every one. Here the sample spans about 120,000 clones, 75% to 90% being singletons. Sequencing input: PBMCs. The receptor set was obtained from a young man in good health and CMV-seronegative.

V is TRBV6-5 and J is TRBJ2-2, with TRBD2 matching 8 bases. Germline values: CDR1 MNHEY, CDR2 SVGAGI. Trimming at V came to 5 bases and at J to 4 bases, leaving 6 bases not matched to a gene. The CDR3 runs 15 residues. CDR3 in amino acids: CASSPTSGSTGELFF. Here the CDR3 DNA reads TGTGCCAGCAGTCCCACTAGCGGCAGCACCGGGGAGCTGTTTTTT.

The chain joins TRBV4-2 to TRBJ2-7; 8 nucleotides align to TRBD2. The CDR3 is 15 residues long. Germline CDR1 is LGHNA and CDR2 is YNFKEQ. V lost 0 bases, J lost 2 bases, and 3 bases stayed unmatched. The CDR3 nucleotides are TGTGCCAGCAGCCAAGATAGCGGGGAGGCCTACGAGCAGTACTTC. Translation: CASSQDSGEAYEQYF.

This clone was counted only a few times. The gene calls are TRBV6-5 and TRBJ2-7; the D gene is possibly TRBD2 (6 bases). Germline V lookup: CDR1 MNHEY, CDR2 SVGAGI. V gave up 4 bases and J gave up 0 bases, with 13 bases separating them. CDR3 size: 15 residues. The CDR3 is CASSWDFGSSYEQYF. CDR3 sequence (DNA): TGTGCCAGCAGTTGGGACTTCGGAAGCTCCTACGAGCAGTACTTC.

V gene TRBV9 combines with J gene TRBJ2-5; perhaps TRBD1 as D (6 bases). In germline, CDR1 is SGDLS, CDR2 YYNGEE. This CDR3 region has 14 residues. Deletions cut 4 bases from V and 5 bases from J, with 15 bases between. The CDR3 protein is CASSPMGAGETQYF. Here the CDR3 DNA reads TGTGCCAGCAGCCCCATGGGGGCCGGGGAGACCCAGTACTTC.

This chain links TRBV27 with TRBJ2-3; a possible D gene is TRBD1 (5 bases). CDR1 is MNHEY, CDR2 SMNVEV, per germline (reference sequence). V dropped 5 bases and J dropped 4 bases, with 10 bases sitting between them. There are 13 residues in the CDR3. The CDR3 coding sequence is TGTGCCAGCAGTCTACGACAGCCAGATACGCAGTATTTT. Translated: CASSLRQPDTQYF.

The CDR3 bases are TGTGCCAGCAGCTCCCCCCTGATAGCGGGGGGGCGGCAAGAGACCCAGTACTTC. Translated, it gives CASSSPLIAGGRQETQYF. The chain carries TRBV2 and TRBJ2-5; 11 nucleotides agree with TRBD2. Trimming cost V 6 bases and J 2 bases; bases outside gene matches: 14. In germline, CDR1 is SNHLY, CDR2 FYNNEI. The CDR3 runs 18 residues.

Only a few counts were recorded for this clone. V gene TRBV19 combines with J gene TRBJ2-6; 9 nucleotides align to TRBD1. CDR1 LNHDA and CDR2 SQIVND come from the germline V gene (reference sequence). CDR3 length: 20 residues. V was clipped by 6 bases and J by 0 bases; unmatched bases: 15. For the CDR3, the DNA is TGTGCCAGTAGCACAGCCGGGACAGGGCTCTCACACTCTGGGGCCAACGTCCTGACTTTC. Residues: CASSTAGTGLSHSGANVLTF.

This clone has just a few counts. The rearrangement uses TRBV7-9 and TRBJ2-7; 13 nucleotides match TRBD2. V lost 1 base and J lost 3; bases outside the gene matches: 6. The CDR3 has 17 amino acids. The V gene's germline CDR1 is SEHNR and CDR2 FQNEAQ (reference sequence). The CDR3 DNA reads TGTGCCAGCAGCTTAGGGGATGGGACTAGCGGGGTCTACGAGCAGTACTTC. Translating it yields CASSLGDGTSGVYEQYF.

Regarding this clone: Germline is not matched at one junction end, which may reflect a read error. The genes are TRBV4-1 and TRBJ2-4; 11 nucleotides line up with TRBD2. The V gene's germline CDR1 is MGHRA and CDR2 YSYEKL. The CDR3 sequence is 16 residues long. In nucleotides, the CDR3 is TGCGCCAGCAGCCAGTCACTAGCGGGGGAGAAAAACAGTCAGTACTTC. This encodes CASSQSLAGEKNSQYF.

J is TRBJ1-2 and V is TRBV9; D is undetermined. The CDR3 runs 12 residues. Trimming cost V 4 bases and J 8 bases, with 12 bases left between them. Germline V gene lookup returns CDR1 SGDLS and CDR2 YYNGEE. CDR3 loop: CASSSGPRGYTF. The CDR3 DNA sequence: TGTGCCAGCAGCTCCGGCCCCAGGGGCTACACCTTC.

J is TRBJ2-5 and V is TRBV7-2; 12 nucleotides agree with TRBD2. The junction had 7 bases not matched to a gene; V was cut back by 4 bases and J by 7 bases. Germline lookup yields CDR1 SGHTA and CDR2 FQGNSA. The CDR3 extends over 15 amino acids. The CDR3 sequence is CASSSSGGAVGTQYF. The CDR3 DNA follows: TGTGCCAGCAGCTCTAGCGGGGGGGCAGTGGGGACCCAGTACTTC.

The rearrangement uses TRBV11-2 and TRBJ2-7; D not resolved. Trimming took off 1 base at V and 6 bases at J, with 7 bases between the two ends. The germline V gene has CDR1 SGHAT and CDR2 FQNNGV. The length of the CDR3 is 12 residues. The CDR3 sequence is CASSLGHREQYF. Here the CDR3 DNA reads TGTGCCAGCAGCTTAGGACACCGCGAGCAGTACTTC.

This clone was observed a few times. The chain employs TRBV7-6 and TRBJ2-2, with D perhaps matching TRBD2 (6 bases). Trimming removed 1 base from V and 3 bases from J, with 9 bases in between. The V gene's germline CDR1 is SGHVS and CDR2 FNYEAQ. CDR3 length: 15 residues. The CDR3 region is CASSLGGLYTGELFF. CDR3 coding DNA: TGTGCCAGCAGCTTAGGGGGACTGTACACCGGGGAGCTGTTTTTT.

This clone was picked up a small number of times. The V and J genes are TRBV14 and TRBJ1-1, with a possible D match to TRBD1 (5 bases). The CDR3 consists of 14 residues. Germline CDR1 SGHDN, CDR2 FVKESK. Trimming stripped 4 bases from V and 1 base from J, with 10 bases between. The CDR3 region has the DNA TGTGCCAGCAGCCCGGGACTTAGGAACACTGAAGCTTTCTTT. Encoded protein: CASSPGLRNTEAFF.

The genes are TRBV5-4 and TRBJ2-5; TRBD2 is a possible D gene (5 bases). Germline V gene sequence: CDR1 SGHNT, CDR2 YYREEE (reference sequence). This CDR3 comprises 14 residues. Between the trimmed V and J ends, which lost 2 bases and 5 bases, there was a span of 13 bases. The CDR3 nucleotides read TGTGCCAGCAGCTTATTGGGAGTTGAGGAGACCCAGTACTTC. Amino acid sequence: CASSLLGVEETQYF.

The rearrangement joins TRBV7-9 to TRBJ2-3; the D is unclear. Germline V gene data show CDR1 as SEHNR and CDR2 as FQNEAQ (reference sequence). This CDR3 has 14 amino acids. V lost 2 bases and J 0 bases, leaving 6 bases between the germline ends. The CDR3 bases are TGTGCCAGCAGCTTAACGACAAGCACAGATACGCAGTATTTT. Its protein is CASSLTTSTDTQYF.

V gene TRBV7-2 combines with J gene TRBJ1-6; 7 bases line up with TRBD1. CDR1 SGHTA and CDR2 FQGNSA come from the germline V gene. This CDR3 has 16 residues. Losses at the gene ends were 5 bases for V and 0 bases for J; bases not matched to a gene: 4. The CDR3 DNA reads TGTGCCAGCAGCCGAGACAGGGTCTCCTATAATTCACCCCTCCACTTT. Translating gives CASSRDRVSYNSPLHF.

This chain joins TRBV5-1 and TRBJ2-5; D unclear. V was shortened by 2 bases and J by 4 bases, with 3 bases between the two germline ends. The CDR3 has 11 amino acids. Per germline, CDR1 SGHRS and CDR2 YFSETQ. CDR3 DNA: TGCGCCAGCAGCTTAGCAGAGACCCAGTACTTC. Its protein is CASSLAETQYF.

The gene calls are TRBV6-5 and TRBJ2-3; tentative D call: TRBD1 (5 bases). The ends were cut back, 0 bases at V and 2 bases at J, with 9 bases in the middle. Germline V gene sequence: CDR1 MNHEY, CDR2 SVGAGI. The CDR3 extends over 15 amino acids. The CDR3 nucleotides are TGTGCCAGCAGTTACTCGACAGTCCCCACAGATACGCAGTATTTT. This encodes CASSYSTVPTDTQYF.

The V gene is TRBV5-1, the J gene TRBJ2-5; D perhaps matches TRBD2 (6 bases). V lost 0 bases, J lost 2 bases, and 14 bases lay in between. The germline V gene has CDR1 SGHRS and CDR2 YFSETQ. The length of the CDR3 is 16 residues. In nucleotides, the CDR3 is TGCGCCAGCAGCTTGGCCGACGTAGGGAGGCAAGAGACCCAGTACTTC. Its protein is CASSLADVGRQETQYF.

This chain joins TRBV28 and TRBJ1-4; possibly TRBD1 for D (6 bases). The CDR3 contains 15 residues. The V end lost 6 bases, the J end lost 7 bases, and 18 bases lay between the germline ends. The V gene's germline CDR1 is MDHEN and CDR2 SYDVKM. The CDR3 reads CASRGLKGEGEKLFF. CDR3 DNA sequence: TGTGCCAGCAGGGGCCTTAAGGGGGAGGGTGAAAAACTGTTTTTT.

As DNA, the CDR3 is TGTGCCAGCAGCTCTCCGGGACAGGGGATTTACGAGCAGTACTTC. Its translation is CASSSPGQGIYEQYF. The chain is built from TRBV7-9 and TRBJ2-7, with TRBD1 matching over 10 bases. V lost 4 bases to trimming and J lost 4 bases; unmatched junction nucleotides: 7. CDR3 length: 15 residues. Germline V gives CDR1 SEHNR, CDR2 FQNEAQ (reference sequence).

This clone was observed a single time. The rearrangement uses TRBV27 and TRBJ2-7; perhaps TRBD1 as D (7 bases). The germline V gene has CDR1 MNHEY and CDR2 SMNVEV (reference sequence). The CDR3 runs to 15 residues. V was trimmed by 2 bases and J by 2 bases, leaving 13 bases between them. The CDR3 DNA reads as TGTGCCAGCAGTTTAGGGCAGGGGGAGGCCTACGAGCAGTACTTC. Encoded protein: CASSLGQGEAYEQYF.

This clone occurred a few times. Here the CDR3 DNA reads TGTGCCAGTAGTATTCGGGGGTCCCGCTATGGCTACACCTTC. Protein sequence: CASSIRGSRYGYTF. The rearrangement links TRBV19 to TRBJ1-2; D possibly corresponds to TRBD1 (5 bases). Germline V gene data show CDR1 as LNHDA and CDR2 as SQIVND (reference sequence). The CDR3 covers 14 residues. Trimming pared 3 bases from V and 4 bases from J, leaving 12 bases between.

This clone was detected a few times. The V gene is TRBV11-2, the J gene TRBJ2-7; no definite D call. Trimming shortened V by 2 bases and J by 3 bases, and 8 bases separated the two germline ends. Looked up from germline, CDR1 is SGHAT and CDR2 is FQNNGV. The CDR3 runs 13 residues. CDR3 amino acids: CASSLSPSYEQYF. The CDR3 bases are TGTGCCAGCAGCTTAAGTCCGAGCTACGAGCAGTACTTC.

The J gene is TRBJ2-7, the V gene TRBV6-1, with a possible D match to TRBD2 (5 bases). CDR3 length: 13 residues. Trimming took 6 bases from V and 2 from J, leaving 11 bases between them. Germline V CDR1 and CDR2: MNHNS, SASEGT. The CDR3, as DNA: TGTGCCAGCAGCACTAGGGAAACCTACGAGCAGTACTTC. This gives the protein CASSTRETYEQYF.

The chain links TRBV27 to TRBJ1-1, with 9 bases lining up with TRBD1. The CDR3 has 17 amino acids. Germline CDR1 and CDR2: MNHEY and SMNVEV (reference sequence). The V and J ends lost 1 base and 0 bases, in that order; junction bases with no gene match: 6. CDR3 DNA sequence: TGTGCCAGCAGTTTATATGGGACAGGGTTTGTGAACACTGAAGCTTTCTTT. Translated: CASSLYGTGFVNTEAFF.

The chain has TRBV5-6 and TRBJ1-1; TRBD1 agrees at 9 bases. CDR1 SGHDT and CDR2 YYEEEE come from the germline V gene. The V gene end was trimmed by 3 bases and the J gene end by 5 bases; junction bases not matched to a gene: 8. The CDR3 is made up of 15 amino acids. CDR3 sequence: CASSSGQGMDTEAFF. For the CDR3, the DNA is TGTGCCAGCAGCTCGGGACAGGGTATGGATACTGAAGCTTTCTTT.

This chain links TRBV2 with TRBJ2-5; 9 bases agree with TRBD1. V shed 2 bases and J 5 bases; nucleotides not matched to a gene: 9. Germline CDR1 is SNHLY and CDR2 is FYNNEI. The CDR3 runs 16 residues. This CDR3 reads CASSELLQGARETQYF. For the CDR3, the DNA is TGTGCCAGCAGTGAACTCCTACAGGGGGCCCGGGAGACCCAGTACTTC. The variable domain in full, completed from reference TRBV2 and TRBJ2-5, reads EPEVTQTPSHQVTQMGQEVILRCVPISNHLYFYWYRQILGQKVEFLVSFYNNEISEKSEIFDDQFSVERPDGSNFTLKIRSTKLEDSAMYFCASSELLQGARETQYFGPGTRLLVL.